A selection of T cell receptor beta chains follows, all from one sample in a study of blood T cells in healthy people across ages. MiXCR, run by TCRdb on the 5' RACE reads, gives a single entry per CDR3 protein. Of 800,000 or so distinct CDR3 sequences listed, around 25% are singletons. The data were also submitted as part of a second study, on T cells of mothers and their children.

The sample taken for sequencing was blood. The receptors originated from a boy aged 5-17 years in good health. The CDR3 runs from the conserved cysteine through the conserved F or W. D genes are given only for firm matches. The listing skips clone size in some rows; elsewhere it reads once, few, many or a size class.

V: TRBV27
D: .
J: TRBJ1-2
size: .
DNA: TGTGCCAGCAGTTTAAATCGGCAAGGGGGATACTATGGCTACACCTTC
CDR3: CASSLNRQGGYYGYTF

V: TRBV4-1
D: .
J: TRBJ2-2
size: .
DNA: TGCGCCGGCAGCCAAGGGCAGGCGGTCGGGGAGCTGTTTTTT
CDR3: CAGSQGQAVGELFF

V: TRBV20-1
D: .
J: TRBJ2-1
size: .
DNA: TGCAGTGCTAGAGTTCAGGGGGGACTCAACTACAATGAGCAGTTCTTC
CDR3: CSARVQGGLNYNEQFF

V: TRBV9
D: .
J: TRBJ2-7
size: .
DNA: TGTGCCAGCAGCCCCGGCGGTATGACTGGGGAGCAGTACTTC
CDR3: CASSPGGMTGEQYF

V: TRBV9
D: TRBD1
J: TRBJ2-5
size: .
DNA: TGTGCCAGCAGCCGCCAGGGACAGCACCAAGAGACCCAGTACTTC
CDR3: CASSRQGQHQETQYF

V: TRBV5-6
D: TRBD1
J: TRBJ2-7
size: few
DNA: TGTGCCAGCAGCCCTCGAAGGACAGGGGTCACCTACGAGCAGTACTTC
CDR3: CASSPRRTGVTYEQYF

V: TRBV2
D: .
J: TRBJ1-2
size: few
DNA: TGTGCCAGCACCCCGGGGGAGAGTTTCTATGGCTACACCTTC
CDR3: CASTPGESFYGYTF

V: TRBV27
D: .
J: TRBJ2-5
size: many
DNA: TGTGCCAGCAGTCTTGGAGGGAGGAGCGACCAGTACTTC
CDR3: CASSLGGRSDQYF

V: TRBV5-1
D: .
J: TRBJ2-2
size: few
DNA: TGCGCCAGCAGCTTAATAAACACCGGGGAGCTGTTTTTT
CDR3: CASSLINTGELFF

V: TRBV4-2
D: .
J: TRBJ2-6
size: few
DNA: TGTGCCAGCAGCCAGGAGACTGACAGGCTCCTGCCTTCTGGGGCCAACGTCCTGACTTTC
CDR3: CASSQETDRLLPSGANVLTF

V: TRBV6-5
D: TRBD2
J: TRBJ2-7
size: .
DNA: TGTGCCAGCAGTTCTGGACTAGCGGGGGGGAAGTACGAGCAGTACTTC
CDR3: CASSSGLAGGKYEQYF

V: TRBV4-1
D: .
J: TRBJ2-5
size: .
DNA: TGCGCCAGCAGCCAGGCCTTAGCAGGGGTGGAGACCCAGTACTTC
CDR3: CASSQALAGVETQYF

V: TRBV6-5
D: TRBD1
J: TRBJ2-7
size: .
DNA: TGTGCCAGCAGTGTTCGGGACAGGGTCTACGAGCAGTACTTC
CDR3: CASSVRDRVYEQYF

V: TRBV28
D: .
J: TRBJ2-7
size: .
DNA: TGTGCCAGCAGCCCCCGGGGGCTTAGCTCCTACGAGCAGTACTTC
CDR3: CASSPRGLSSYEQYF

V: TRBV12-3/TRBV12-4
D: .
J: TRBJ2-7
size: .
DNA: TGTGCCAGCAGTTTACCTACGGGGTTGGCCTACGAGCAGTACTTC
CDR3: CASSLPTGLAYEQYF

V: TRBV13
D: .
J: TRBJ2-3
size: .
DNA: TGTGCCAGCAGCCGAGACTATCGGGATACGCAGTATTTT
CDR3: CASSRDYRDTQYF

V: TRBV4-1
D: TRBD2
J: TRBJ2-7
size: few
DNA: TGCGCCAGCAGCCGTAGGGCCGGGACTATAGAATCCGAGCAGTACTTC
CDR3: CASSRRAGTIESEQYF

V: TRBV20-1
D: TRBD1
J: TRBJ2-1
size: .
DNA: TGCAGTGCTAGGTGGGACAGGGTTGGCGATGAGCAGTTCTTC
CDR3: CSARWDRVGDEQFF

V: TRBV5-1
D: TRBD1
J: TRBJ1-2
size: .
DNA: TGCGCCAGCAGCCAACCTGACAGGGACGGTCGCACCTTC
CDR3: CASSQPDRDGRTF

V: TRBV12-3/TRBV12-4
D: .
J: TRBJ2-7
size: few
DNA: TGTGCCAGCAGTTTCGTGAAGCCCGAGCAGTACTTC
CDR3: CASSFVKPEQYF

V: TRBV18
D: TRBD2
J: TRBJ2-1
size: few
DNA: TGCGCCAGCTCACCATCTTTAATCGCCTTGGGGGTAGCGGGAGAAGAGCAGTTCTTC
CDR3: CASSPSLIALGVAGEEQFF

V: TRBV7-2
D: .
J: TRBJ2-6
size: .
DNA: TGTGCCAGCAGCTCGGAACTTGGGGCCAACGTCCTGACTTTC
CDR3: CASSSELGANVLTF

V: TRBV29-1
D: TRBD1
J: TRBJ2-7
size: .
DNA: TGCAGCGTTATTCGGGCGGACAGGTCCTCCTACGAGCAGTACTTC
CDR3: CSVIRADRSSYEQYF

V: TRBV6-4
D: .
J: TRBJ2-1
size: few
DNA: TGTGCCAGCAGTGACGAGGTCGGGCCTATGAGTGAGCAGTTCTTC
CDR3: CASSDEVGPMSEQFF

V: TRBV10-2
D: .
J: TRBJ2-7
size: .
DNA: TGCGCCAGTGAAAGGGGGAGCTCCTACGAGCAGTACTTC
CDR3: CASERGSSYEQYF

V: TRBV7-3
D: .
J: TRBJ2-1
size: .
DNA: TGTGCCAGCAGCTCAAATCCCCTAAAGAAGAACGGGGGTTACAATGAGCAGTTCTTC
CDR3: CASSSNPLKKNGGYNEQFF

V: TRBV11-2
D: .
J: TRBJ2-6
size: .
DNA: TGTGCCAGCAGCCTCCTGGGGGCACTCTGGAGCTCTGGGGCCAACGTCCTGGCTTTC
CDR3: CASSLLGALWSSGANVLAF

V: TRBV9
D: .
J: TRBJ2-7
size: few
DNA: TGTGCCAGCAGCGTAGATGGGAAGGGTGAGCAGTACTTC
CDR3: CASSVDGKGEQYF

V: TRBV28
D: .
J: TRBJ1-3
size: few
DNA: TGTGCCAGCAGCTCCGGAAACTCTGGAAACACCATATATTTT
CDR3: CASSSGNSGNTIYF

V: TRBV4-2
D: .
J: TRBJ2-1
size: few
DNA: TGTGCCAGCAGCCAAGAACTAGCCCCCAATGAGCAGTTCTTC
CDR3: CASSQELAPNEQFF

V: TRBV30
D: TRBD1
J: TRBJ1-1
size: .
DNA: TGTGCCTGGAGTTCGGACTTTGGACAGGGAGAAGCTTTCTTT
CDR3: CAWSSDFGQGEAFF